Below, one TCR beta chain is given with its context. The antigen is not known. V lost 3 bases to trimming and J lost 4 bases; unmatched junction nucleotides: 2. Looked up from germline, CDR1 is MNHNS and CDR2 is SASEGT. The CDR3 consists of 14 residues. The data stem from a study of T cell responses to AZD1222 COVID-19 vaccine. Study observations and caveats: The number of AZD1222 recipients seropositive at baseline was only six. A mostly white British donor set with more females was recruited, and clonal diversity was possibly underestimated.

Pooled samples include second doses given at about 4 or 12 weeks. Sequencing was performed with immunoSEQ multiplex PCR; in TCRdb, only in-frame clones are kept and a portion is missing. This sample carries 79,000 or so clones, roughly 89% of them seen once, and the ten largest clones take under 5.5%. Source: peripheral blood, taken 28 days after the second AZD1222 dose. The chain has TRBV6-1 and TRBJ1-2; 10 bases match TRBD1. The sequence came from an adult who received the AZD1222 COVID-19 vaccine. CDR3 nucleotide sequence: TGTGCCAGCAGTGACCGGACAGGGGGCTATGGCTACACCTTC. Translated, it gives CASSDRTGGYGYTF.